A selection of T cell receptor beta chains follows, all from one sample in a study of cytomegalovirus exposure and HLA in healthy donors. Sequencing was performed with immunoSEQ multiplex PCR; in TCRdb, only in-frame clones are kept and a portion is missing. The sample shows 150,000 to 200,000 clones, 86% of them seen only once. Input material: PBMCs. The receptor set was obtained from a woman aged 18-35 years in good health and CMV-seronegative. CDR3s include the opening cysteine and the closing phenylalanine or tryptophan. The D gene is left open where the match is weak. Clone sizes are given selectively: once, few, many, or a class where the clone is expanded.

J | D | V | size | DNA | CDR3
TRBJ1-2 | TRBD1 | TRBV6-1 | NA | TGTGCCAGCAGCCCGGACAGACAGGGCTTTGGCTACACCTTC | CASSPDRQGFGYTF
TRBJ1-1 | NA | TRBV18 | NA | TGTGCCAGCTCACAGGGGAAAGGGGCCACTGAAGCTTTCTTT | CASSQGKGATEAFF
TRBJ1-5 | NA | TRBV27 | NA | TGTGCCAGCAGTTTATCCCGACAGTACGGCCAGCCCCAGCATTTT | CASSLSRQYGQPQHF
TRBJ2-2 | NA | TRBV18 | NA | TGTGCCAGCTCTGAGGGCGGGGAGCTGTTTTTT | CASSEGGELFF
TRBJ1-2 | NA | TRBV5-1 | few | TGCGCCAGCAGCTTGGATGACAGCCACTATGGCTACACCTTC | CASSLDDSHYGYTF
TRBJ2-7 | TRBD2 | TRBV5-4 | NA | TGTGCCAGCAGGAAAACGGGGGGGCGCTACGAGCAGTACTTC | CASRKTGGRYEQYF
TRBJ1-2 | NA | TRBV2 | few | TGTGCCAGCAGTGAGGGAACAGGGCGGAACTATGGCTACACCTTC | CASSEGTGRNYGYTF
TRBJ2-7 | NA | TRBV7-9 | NA | TGTGCCAGCAGCTTAGCGGGAGGCGGGGACGAGCAGTACTTC | CASSLAGGGDEQYF
TRBJ2-5 | NA | TRBV5-4 | NA | TGTGCCAGCACCTCAGGCGGGGGCTACGGAGAGACCCAGTACTTC | CASTSGGGYGETQYF
TRBJ2-3 | TRBD2 | TRBV19 | NA | TGTGCCAGTAGTATAGGGGCGGGGGACGGAAATACGCAGTATTTT | CASSIGAGDGNTQYF
TRBJ2-7 | NA | TRBV19 | NA | TGTGCCAGTAGCCGGGGAGGCCACCCCTCCTACGAGCAGTACTTC | CASSRGGHPSYEQYF
TRBJ2-7 | TRBD1 | TRBV6-5 | NA | TGTGCCAGCACCCAGGACAGGGCGCCCTACGAGCAGTACTTC | CASTQDRAPYEQYF
TRBJ2-2 | NA | TRBV6-5 | NA | TGTGCCAGCAGTTACTCGTACAAGAACACCGGGGAGCTGTTTTTT | CASSYSYKNTGELFF
TRBJ2-3 | TRBD1 | TRBV7-8 | NA | TGTGCCAGCAGTTTTACAGGGGGCGAAAGGACAGATACGCAGTATTTT | CASSFTGGERTDTQYF
TRBJ2-1 | TRBD2 | TRBV11-3 | NA | TGTGCCAGCAGCTTAGACGGGGGGATCGGTGAGCAGTTCTTC | CASSLDGGIGEQFF
TRBJ1-5 | TRBD1 | TRBV30 | NA | TGTGCCTTCTCCTTGGGACAGGGGAGGGTCGGGCCCCAGCATTTT | CAFSLGQGRVGPQHF
TRBJ2-7 | NA | TRBV7-9 | NA | TGTGCCAGCAGAGCAACAGAAACCTCCTACGAGCAGTACTTC | CASRATETSYEQYF